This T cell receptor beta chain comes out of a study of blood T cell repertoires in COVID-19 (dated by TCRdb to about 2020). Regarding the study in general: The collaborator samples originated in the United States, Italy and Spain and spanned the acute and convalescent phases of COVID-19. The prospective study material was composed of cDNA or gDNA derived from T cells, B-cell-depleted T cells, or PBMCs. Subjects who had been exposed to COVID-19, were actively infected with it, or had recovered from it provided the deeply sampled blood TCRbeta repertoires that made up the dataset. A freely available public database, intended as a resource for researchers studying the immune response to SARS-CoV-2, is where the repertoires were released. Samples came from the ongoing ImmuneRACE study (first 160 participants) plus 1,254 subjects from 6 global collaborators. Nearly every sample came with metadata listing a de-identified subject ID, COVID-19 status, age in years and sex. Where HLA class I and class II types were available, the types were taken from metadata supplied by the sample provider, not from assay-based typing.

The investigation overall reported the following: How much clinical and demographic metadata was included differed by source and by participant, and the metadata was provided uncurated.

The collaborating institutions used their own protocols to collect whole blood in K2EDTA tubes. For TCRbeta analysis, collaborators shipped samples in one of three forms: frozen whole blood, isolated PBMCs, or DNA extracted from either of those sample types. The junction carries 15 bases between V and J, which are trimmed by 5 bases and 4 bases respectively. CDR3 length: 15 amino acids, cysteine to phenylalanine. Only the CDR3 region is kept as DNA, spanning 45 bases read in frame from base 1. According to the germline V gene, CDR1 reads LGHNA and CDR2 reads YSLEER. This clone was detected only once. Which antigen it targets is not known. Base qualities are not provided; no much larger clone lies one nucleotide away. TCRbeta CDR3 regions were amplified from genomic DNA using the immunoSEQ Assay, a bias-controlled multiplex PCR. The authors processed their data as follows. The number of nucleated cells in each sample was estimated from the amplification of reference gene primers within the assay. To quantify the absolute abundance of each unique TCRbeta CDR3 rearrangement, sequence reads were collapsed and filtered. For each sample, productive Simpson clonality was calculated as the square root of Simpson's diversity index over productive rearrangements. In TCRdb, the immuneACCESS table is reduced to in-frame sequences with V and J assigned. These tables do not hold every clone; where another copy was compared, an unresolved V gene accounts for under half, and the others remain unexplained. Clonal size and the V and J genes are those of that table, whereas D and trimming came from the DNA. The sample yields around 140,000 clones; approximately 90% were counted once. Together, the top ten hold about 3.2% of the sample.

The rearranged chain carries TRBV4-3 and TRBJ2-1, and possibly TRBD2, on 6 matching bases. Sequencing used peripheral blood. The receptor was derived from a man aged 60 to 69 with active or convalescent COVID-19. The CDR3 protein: CASSSKGSGYNEQFF. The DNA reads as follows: TGCGCCAGCAGCTCCAAGGGTAGCGGTTACAATGAGCAGTTCTTC.